This T cell receptor beta chain emerged from a study of spatial heterogeneity in lung cancer. As for time point: sample taken at primary tumor resection. Tumor, nontumor lung or frozen PBMC supplied whole RNA that was sequenced unsorted. The donors were approximately 70 patients with non-small cell lung cancer that was early-stage and untreated. A unique molecular identifier was attached to every TCR cDNA molecule. From the 5' RACE reads, TCRdb called clonotypes with MiXCR, one entry per CDR3 protein. The sample has tens of thousands of distinct CDR3 sequences, under 25% seen once. Notes on the study in general: Ubiquitous expanded tumor TCRs appeared in blood more at resection than follow-up.

Concerning this clonotype itself: The antigen is not known.

The CDR3 is made up of 13 amino acids. The V gene's germline CDR1 is MNHEY and CDR2 SVGAGI. Deletions cut 0 bases from V and 5 bases from J, with 7 bases between. Sequencing was performed on PBMCs, taken at surgery. The TCR sequence derives from a male donor with early-stage non-small cell lung cancer. The V call is TRBV6-5, the J call TRBJ2-5; no firm D call. CDR3 loop: CASSYSPRETQYF. In DNA, the CDR3 is TGTGCCAGCAGTTACTCTCCCAGGGAGACCCAGTACTTC.